Listed here is a single T cell receptor beta chain. Sequencing used immunoSEQ multiplex PCR; TCRdb keeps in-frame clones, though not all of them. The sample comprises approximately 320,000 clones, roughly nine tenths of which are singletons, and around 10% rests with the top ten. The sample belongs to a study of blood T cell repertoires in COVID-19. Study-wide context: Sample material is recorded as cDNA or gDNA derived from T cells, B-cell-depleted T cells, or PBMCs.

Looked up from germline, CDR1 is SGHVS and CDR2 is FNYEAQ. Trimming at V came to 3 bases and at J to 5 bases, leaving 14 bases not matched to a gene. The CDR3 loop spans 19 amino acids. Input material: peripheral blood. The origin of this receptor is a woman between 25 and 40 years old with COVID-19, enrolled during active disease. The V and J genes are TRBV7-6 and TRBJ2-5; the match to TRBD2 covers 14 bases. The CDR3 region has the DNA TGTGCCAGCAGCTTGTTTGGACTAGCGGGGGGCGAAAACGGGGAGACCCAGTACTTC. It is translated as CASSLFGLAGGENGETQYF.